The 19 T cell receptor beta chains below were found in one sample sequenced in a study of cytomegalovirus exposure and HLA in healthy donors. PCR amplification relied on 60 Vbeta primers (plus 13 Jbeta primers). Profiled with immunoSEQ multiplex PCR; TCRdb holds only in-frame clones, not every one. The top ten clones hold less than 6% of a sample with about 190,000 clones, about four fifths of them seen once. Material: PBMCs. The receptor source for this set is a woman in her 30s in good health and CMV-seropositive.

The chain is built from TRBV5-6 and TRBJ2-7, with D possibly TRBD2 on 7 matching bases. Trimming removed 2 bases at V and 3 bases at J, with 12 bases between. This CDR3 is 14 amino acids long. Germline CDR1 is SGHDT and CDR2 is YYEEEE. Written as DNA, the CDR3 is TGTGCCAGCAGCTTAGGGGGGGCTAACTACGAGCAGTACTTC. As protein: CASSLGGANYEQYF.

The CDR3 coding sequence is TGTGCCACCAACGCCGGGACAGGGTATGGCTACACCTTC. This codes for CATNAGTGYGYTF. The V and J genes are TRBV15 and TRBJ1-2; 9 bases fit TRBD1. Germline V gene data show CDR1 as LNHNV and CDR2 as YYDKDF (reference sequence). After removal of 7 bases from V and 5 bases from J, the junction contained 5 bases not matched to a gene. The CDR3 sequence is 13 residues long.

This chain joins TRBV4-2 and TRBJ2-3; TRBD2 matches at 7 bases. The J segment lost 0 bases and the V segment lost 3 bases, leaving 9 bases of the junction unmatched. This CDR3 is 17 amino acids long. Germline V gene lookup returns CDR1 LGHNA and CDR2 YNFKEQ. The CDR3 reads CASSHPERGASTDTQYF. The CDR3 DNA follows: TGTGCCAGCAGCCACCCGGAGCGGGGCGCTAGCACAGATACGCAGTATTTT.

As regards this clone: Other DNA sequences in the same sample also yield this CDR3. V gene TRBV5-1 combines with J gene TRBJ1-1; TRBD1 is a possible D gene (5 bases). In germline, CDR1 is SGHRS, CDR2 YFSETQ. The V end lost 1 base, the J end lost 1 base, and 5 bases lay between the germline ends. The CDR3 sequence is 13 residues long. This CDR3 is CASSLTGNTEAFF. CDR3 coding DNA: TGCGCCAGCAGCTTGACAGGGAACACTGAAGCTTTCTTT.

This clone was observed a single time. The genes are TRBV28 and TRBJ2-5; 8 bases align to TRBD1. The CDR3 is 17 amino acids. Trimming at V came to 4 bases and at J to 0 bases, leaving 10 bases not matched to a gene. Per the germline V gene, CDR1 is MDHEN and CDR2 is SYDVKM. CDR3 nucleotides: TGTGCCAGCAGTTACCCCTACAGGGGGACCGACCAAGAGACCCAGTACTTC. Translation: CASSYPYRGTDQETQYF. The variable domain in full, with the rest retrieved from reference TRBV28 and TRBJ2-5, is DVKVTQSSRYLVKRTGEKVFLECVQDMDHENMFWYRQDPGLGLRLIYFSYDVKMKEKGDIPEGYSVSREKKERFSLILESASTNQTSMYLCASSYPYRGTDQETQYFGPGTRLLVL.

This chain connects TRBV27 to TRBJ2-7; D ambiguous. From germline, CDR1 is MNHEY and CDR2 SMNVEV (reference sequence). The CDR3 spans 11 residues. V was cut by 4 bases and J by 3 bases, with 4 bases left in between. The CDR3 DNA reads TGTGCCAGCAGTTCAGGCTACGAGCAGTACTTC. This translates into CASSSGYEQYF.

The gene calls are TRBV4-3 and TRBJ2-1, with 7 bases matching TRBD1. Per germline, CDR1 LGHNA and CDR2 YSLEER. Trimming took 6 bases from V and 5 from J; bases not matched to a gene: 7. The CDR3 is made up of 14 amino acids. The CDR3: CASSTGQDHNEQFF. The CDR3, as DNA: TGCGCCAGCAGTACTGGACAGGACCACAATGAGCAGTTCTTC.

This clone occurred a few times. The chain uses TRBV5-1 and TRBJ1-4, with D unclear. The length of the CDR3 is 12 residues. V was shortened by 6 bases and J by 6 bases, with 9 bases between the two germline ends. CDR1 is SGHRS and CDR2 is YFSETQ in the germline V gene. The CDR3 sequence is CASKRNDEKLFF. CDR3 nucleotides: TGCGCCAGCAAGAGGAACGATGAAAAACTGTTTTTT.

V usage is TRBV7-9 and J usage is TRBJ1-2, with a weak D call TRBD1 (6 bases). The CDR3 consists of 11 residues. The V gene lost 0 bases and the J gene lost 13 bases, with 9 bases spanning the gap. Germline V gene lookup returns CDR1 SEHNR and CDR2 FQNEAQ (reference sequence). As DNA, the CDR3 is TGTGCCAGCAGCTTAGCGACAGGAGGCACCTTC. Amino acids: CASSLATGGTF.

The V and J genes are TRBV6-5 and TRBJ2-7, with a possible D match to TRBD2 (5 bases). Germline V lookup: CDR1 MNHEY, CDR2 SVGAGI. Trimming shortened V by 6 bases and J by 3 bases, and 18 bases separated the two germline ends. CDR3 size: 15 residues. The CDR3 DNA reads TGTGCCAGCAGCCTGCAGCCCGACGGAGGCTACGAGCAGTACTTC. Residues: CASSLQPDGGYEQYF.

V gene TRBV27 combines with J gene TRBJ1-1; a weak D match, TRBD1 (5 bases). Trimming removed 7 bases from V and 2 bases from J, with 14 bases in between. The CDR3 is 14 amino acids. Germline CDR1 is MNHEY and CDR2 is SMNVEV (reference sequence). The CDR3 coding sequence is TGTGCCAGCACCACCAGGGCCGGAAACACTGAAGCTTTCTTT. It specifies CASTTRAGNTEAFF.

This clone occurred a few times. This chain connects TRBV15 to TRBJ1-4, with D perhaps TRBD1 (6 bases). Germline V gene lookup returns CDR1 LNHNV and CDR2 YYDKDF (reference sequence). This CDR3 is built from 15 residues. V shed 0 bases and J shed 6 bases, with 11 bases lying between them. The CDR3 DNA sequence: TGTGCCACCAGCAGAGACGGGGGGCCGGATGAAAAACTGTTTTTT. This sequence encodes CATSRDGGPDEKLFF. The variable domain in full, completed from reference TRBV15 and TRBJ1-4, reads DAMVIQNPRYQVTQFGKPVTLSCSQTLNHNVMYWYQQKSSQAPKLLFHYYDKDFNNEADTPDNFQSRRPNTSFCFLDIRSPGLGDTAMYLCATSRDGGPDEKLFFGSGTQLSVL.

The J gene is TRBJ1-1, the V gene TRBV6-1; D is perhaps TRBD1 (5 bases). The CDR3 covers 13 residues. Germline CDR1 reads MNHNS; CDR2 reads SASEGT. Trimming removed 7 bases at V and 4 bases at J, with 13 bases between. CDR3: CASTPGGATEAFF. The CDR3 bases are TGTGCCAGCACCCCGGGAGGGGCCACTGAAGCTTTCTTT.

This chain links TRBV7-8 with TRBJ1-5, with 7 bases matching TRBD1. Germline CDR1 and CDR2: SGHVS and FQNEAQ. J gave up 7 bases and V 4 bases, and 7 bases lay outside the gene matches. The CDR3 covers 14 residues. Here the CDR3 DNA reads TGTGCCAGCAGCTCCTGGACAGGCGGGCAGCCCCAGCATTTT. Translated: CASSSWTGGQPQHF.

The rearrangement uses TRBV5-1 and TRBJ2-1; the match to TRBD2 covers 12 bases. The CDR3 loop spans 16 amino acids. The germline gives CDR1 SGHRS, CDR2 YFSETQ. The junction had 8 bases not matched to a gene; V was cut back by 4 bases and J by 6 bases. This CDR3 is CASSQQTSGRFNEQFF. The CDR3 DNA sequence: TGCGCCAGCAGCCAGCAAACTAGCGGGAGGTTCAATGAGCAGTTCTTC.

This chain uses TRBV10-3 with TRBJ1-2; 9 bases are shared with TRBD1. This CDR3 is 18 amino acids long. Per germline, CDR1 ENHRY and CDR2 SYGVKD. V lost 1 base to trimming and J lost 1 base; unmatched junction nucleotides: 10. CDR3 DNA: TGTGCCATCAGTGAGTACACTCGACAGGGGGGAAGTAACTATGGCTACACCTTC. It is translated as CAISEYTRQGGSNYGYTF.

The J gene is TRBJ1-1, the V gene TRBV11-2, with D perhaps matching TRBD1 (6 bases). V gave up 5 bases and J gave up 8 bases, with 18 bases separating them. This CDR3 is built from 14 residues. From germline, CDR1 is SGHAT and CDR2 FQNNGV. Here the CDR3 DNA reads TGTGCCAGCAGCGGTAGGGGGGGGGTCTCCGAAGCTTTCTTT. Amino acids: CASSGRGGVSEAFF.

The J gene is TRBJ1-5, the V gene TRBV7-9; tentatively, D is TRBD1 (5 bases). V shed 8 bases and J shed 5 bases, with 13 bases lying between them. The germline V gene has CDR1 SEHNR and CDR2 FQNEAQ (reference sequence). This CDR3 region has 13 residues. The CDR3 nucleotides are TGTGCCAGCGGGAATCCGGGGGATCAGCCCCAGCATTTT. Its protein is CASGNPGDQPQHF.

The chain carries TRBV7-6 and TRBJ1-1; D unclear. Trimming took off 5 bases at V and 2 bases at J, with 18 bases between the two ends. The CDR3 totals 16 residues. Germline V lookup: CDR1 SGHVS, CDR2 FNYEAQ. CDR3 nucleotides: TGTGCCAGCAGCGAAAGGGAGGCAGGCCCCAACACTGAAGCTTTCTTT. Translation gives CASSEREAGPNTEAFF.